One sample yielded the 9 T cell receptor beta chains listed below, sequenced in a study of T cell responses to AZD1222 COVID-19 vaccine. TCRdb's table, derived via immunoSEQ multiplex PCR, lists solely in-frame clones and lacks some. The sample yields 90,000 to 140,000 clones, approximately 90% seen once. The specimen comprised peripheral blood, sampled on day 0 of AZD1222 vaccination. These receptors were taken from an adult in good health.

The V and J genes are TRBV7-8 and TRBJ1-2; 7 bases are a match to TRBD1. The CDR3 has 13 residues. Germline loops: CDR1 SGHVS, CDR2 FQNEAQ. V lost 5 bases and J lost 2; bases outside the gene matches: 2. CDR3 nucleotides: TGTGCCAGCAGCCCGGACAGGAACTATGGCTACACCTTC. As protein: CASSPDRNYGYTF.

The rearrangement links TRBV7-9 to TRBJ1-2; D is unresolved. Germline loops: CDR1 SEHNR, CDR2 FQNEAQ (reference sequence). Trimming removed 5 bases from V and 1 base from J, with 11 bases in between. The CDR3 totals 14 residues. DNA for the CDR3: TGTGCCAGCAGCCCACCCCTTATTAACTATGGCTACACCTTC. It specifies CASSPPLINYGYTF. Full variable domain (missing parts from reference TRBV7-9 and TRBJ1-2): DTGVSQNPRHKITKRGQNVTFRCDPISEHNRLYWYRQTLGQGPEFLTYFQNEAQLEKSRLLSDRFSAERPKGSFSTLEIQRTEQGDSAMYLCASSPPLINYGYTFGSGTRLTVV.

This clone was counted once. V usage is TRBV7-9 and J usage is TRBJ2-1; TRBD2 is a possible D gene (6 bases). V shed 5 bases and J shed 8 bases, with 19 bases lying between them. The CDR3 consists of 15 residues. CDR1 is SEHNR and CDR2 is FQNEAQ in the germline V gene (reference sequence). Written as DNA, the CDR3 is TGTGCCAGCAGCGCCGGGACTCTAAAGGGGCATGAGCAGTTCTTC. This sequence encodes CASSAGTLKGHEQFF.

The J gene is TRBJ2-1, the V gene TRBV7-9; TRBD2 is a possible D gene (6 bases). This CDR3 is 18 amino acids long. Trimming left V 5 bases short and J 0 bases short, with 20 bases between. Germline values: CDR1 SEHNR, CDR2 FQNEAQ (reference sequence). The CDR3 DNA sequence: TGTGCCAGCAGCGCTCCGGCGTCTAGCGTCCCCTCCTACAATGAGCAGTTCTTC. Encoded protein: CASSAPASSVPSYNEQFF.

In its sample, this clone was seen a few times. The V and J genes are TRBV27 and TRBJ1-2; no definite D call. The CDR3 totals 13 residues. The germline V and J ends were trimmed by 5 bases and 4 bases, with 11 bases remaining between them. CDR1 MNHEY and CDR2 SMNVEV come from the germline V gene (reference sequence). CDR3: CASSPGPSYGYTF. As DNA, the CDR3 is TGTGCCAGCAGTCCCGGACCGTCCTATGGCTACACCTTC.

The sample holds one count of this clone. The chain carries TRBV19 and TRBJ1-5, with 7 bases lining up with TRBD1. CDR1 LNHDA and CDR2 SQIVND come from the germline V gene (reference sequence). This CDR3 is 15 amino acids long. The trim removed 4 bases at V and 2 bases at J, leaving 5 bases unmatched. CDR3 in DNA: TGTGCCAGTAGTAAACCCCAGGGGGGCAATCAGCCCCAGCATTTT. Its translation: CASSKPQGGNQPQHF.

The J gene is TRBJ2-1, the V gene TRBV28, with D perhaps TRBD2 (6 bases). CDR1 is MDHEN and CDR2 is SYDVKM in the germline V gene. This CDR3 comprises 15 residues. The germline V and J ends were trimmed by 4 bases and 0 bases, with 10 bases remaining between them. CDR3 DNA sequence: TGTGCCAGCAGTTCTGGGACTGGCTCCTACAATGAGCAGTTCTTC. Translating gives CASSSGTGSYNEQFF.

J is TRBJ2-1 and V is TRBV9, with D uncertain. The V gene's germline CDR1 is SGDLS and CDR2 YYNGEE. This CDR3 is built from 14 residues. The V end lost 5 bases, the J end lost 6 bases, and 15 bases lay between the germline ends. The CDR3 nucleotides are TGTGCCAGCAGTGTTGCTTTAGAACCCAATGAGCAGTTCTTC. Protein sequence: CASSVALEPNEQFF.

The V and J genes are TRBV19 and TRBJ1-2, with 7 bases aligning to TRBD1. CDR1 and CDR2 (germline): LNHDA, SQIVND (reference sequence). After removal of 8 bases from V and 0 bases from J, the junction contained 6 bases not matched to a gene. CDR3 length: 14 residues. CDR3: CASSDRNSNYGYTF. The CDR3 coding sequence is TGTGCCAGTTCGGACAGGAACTCTAACTATGGCTACACCTTC.